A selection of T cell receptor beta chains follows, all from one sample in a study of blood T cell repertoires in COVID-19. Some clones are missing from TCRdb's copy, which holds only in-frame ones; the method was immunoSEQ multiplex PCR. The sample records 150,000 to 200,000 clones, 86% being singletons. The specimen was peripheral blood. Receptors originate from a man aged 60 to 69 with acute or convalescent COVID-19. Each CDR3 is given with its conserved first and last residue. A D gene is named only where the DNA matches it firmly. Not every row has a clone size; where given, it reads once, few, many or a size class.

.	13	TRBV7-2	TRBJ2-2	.	TGTGCCAGCAGCTTGACTATTACCGGGGAGCTGTTTTTT	CASSLTITGELFF
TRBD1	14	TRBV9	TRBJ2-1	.	TGTGCCAGCAGCCTGACAGGGAGCTACAATGAGCAGTTCTTC	CASSLTGSYNEQFF
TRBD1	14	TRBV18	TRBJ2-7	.	TGTGCCAGCTCCGAAGAGACAGGGACCTACGAGCAGTACTTC	CASSEETGTYEQYF
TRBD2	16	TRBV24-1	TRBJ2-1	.	TGTGCCACCAGTGATCCCAGCGGGAGCCGTAGGAATGAGCAGTTCTTC	CATSDPSGSRRNEQFF
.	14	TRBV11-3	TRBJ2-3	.	TGTGCCAGCAGCTTAGATGCAGACCGGGTCACGCAGTATTTT	CASSLDADRVTQYF
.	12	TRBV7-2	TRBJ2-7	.	TGTGCCAGCAGCTTAGACAGGGACGAGCAGTACTTC	CASSLDRDEQYF
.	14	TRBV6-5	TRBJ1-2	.	TGTGCCAGCAGTTACGGTACCCAGGGGAGTGACTACACCTTC	CASSYGTQGSDYTF
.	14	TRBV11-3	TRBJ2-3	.	TGTGCCAGCAGCTTAGACGGGGGCACAGATACGCAGTATTTT	CASSLDGGTDTQYF
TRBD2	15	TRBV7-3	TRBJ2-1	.	TGTGCCAGCAGCTTGGCGGGAGTGGAATACAATGAGCAGTTCTTC	CASSLAGVEYNEQFF
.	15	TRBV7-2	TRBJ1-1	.	TGTGCCAGCAGCCCCCCCAGGGCACTGAACACTGAAGCTTTCTTT	CASSPPRALNTEAFF
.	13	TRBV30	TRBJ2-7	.	TGTGCCTGGACGGTCCAGGGGGGCTACGAGCAGTACTTC	CAWTVQGGYEQYF
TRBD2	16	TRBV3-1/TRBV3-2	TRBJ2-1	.	TGTGCCAGCAGCCGGAGAGGACTAGCGGGAGGTAGTGAGCAGTTCTTC	CASSRRGLAGGSEQFF
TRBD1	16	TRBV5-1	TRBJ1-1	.	TGCGCCAGCAGCTTTCGACAGGGAGGAACGAACACTGAAGCTTTCTTT	CASSFRQGGTNTEAFF
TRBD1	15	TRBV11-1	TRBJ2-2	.	TGTGCCAGCAGCTTCACAGGGGTCTACACCGGGGAGCTGTTTTTT	CASSFTGVYTGELFF
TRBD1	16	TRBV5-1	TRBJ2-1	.	TGCGCCAGCAGCCCGCCGATGACAGGGGGCGCGGGTGAGCAGTTCTTC	CASSPPMTGGAGEQFF
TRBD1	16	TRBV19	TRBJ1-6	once	TGTGCCAGTAGCCCGGGACAGGGGGGATGGCGTTCACCCCTCCACTTT	CASSPGQGGWRSPLHF
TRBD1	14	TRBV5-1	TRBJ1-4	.	TGCGCCAGCAGCTCCAGGACAGGGAATGAAAAACTGTTTTTT	CASSSRTGNEKLFF
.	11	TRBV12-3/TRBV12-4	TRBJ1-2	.	TGTGCCAGCAATCTTCAGGCCGGCTACACCTTC	CASNLQAGYTF
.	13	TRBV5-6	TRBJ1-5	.	TGTGCCAGCAGCCTTAATCAAGGAGAGCCCCAGCATTTT	CASSLNQGEPQHF
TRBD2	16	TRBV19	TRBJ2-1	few	TGTGCCAGTAGTCTCCGACTAGCGGGAGCAGACAATGAGCAGTTCTTC	CASSLRLAGADNEQFF
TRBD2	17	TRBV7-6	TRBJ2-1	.	TGTGCCAGCAGCTTAGGAGGTGGGGGGGGCTCCTACAATGAGCAGTTCTTC	CASSLGGGGGSYNEQFF
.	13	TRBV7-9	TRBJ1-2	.	TGTGCCAGCAGCTTAGCGGACAGATCGGGCTACACCTTC	CASSLADRSGYTF
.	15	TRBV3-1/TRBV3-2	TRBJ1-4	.	TGTGCCAGCAGCCGTTGGCACGATAGGGGGGAAAAACTGTTTTTT	CASSRWHDRGEKLFF
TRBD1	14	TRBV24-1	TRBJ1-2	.	TGTGCCACCAGTGAGGACGGGACAGACTATGGCTACACCTTC	CATSEDGTDYGYTF
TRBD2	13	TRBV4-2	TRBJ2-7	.	TGTGCCAGCAGCCAAGGGACTAGCGATGAGCAGTACTTC	CASSQGTSDEQYF
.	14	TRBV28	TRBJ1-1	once	TGTGCCACCCTCGGGGGGGTCGGGGACACTGAAGCTTTCTTT	CATLGGVGDTEAFF
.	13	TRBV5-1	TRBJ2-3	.	TGCGCCAGCAGCTTCGGGTTCACAGATACGCAGTATTTT	CASSFGFTDTQYF
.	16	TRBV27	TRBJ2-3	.	TGTGCCAGCAGTTTAAACGGGTCCCCCGGCACAGATACGCAGTATTTT	CASSLNGSPGTDTQYF
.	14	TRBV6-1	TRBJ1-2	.	TGTGCCAGCAGTGAATCGGGGATGATTTATGGCTACACCTTC	CASSESGMIYGYTF
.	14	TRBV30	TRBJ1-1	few	TGTGCCTGGAGTGTACCTCCACAGCGGAACGCAGCTTTCTTT	CAWSVPPQRNAAFF
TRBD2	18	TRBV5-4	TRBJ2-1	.	TGTGCCAGCAGCTTGGTTCGGACTAGCGGAGGGGGGGTCAATGAGCAGTTCTTC	CASSLVRTSGGGVNEQFF
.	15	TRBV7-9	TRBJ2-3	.	TGTGCCAGCAGCCCCGTGGGGGGTAGTACAGATACGCAGTATTTT	CASSPVGGSTDTQYF
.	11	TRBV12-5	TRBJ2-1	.	TGTGCTAGTGGACGGAGCAATGAGCAGTTCTTC	CASGRSNEQFF
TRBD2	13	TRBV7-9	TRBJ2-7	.	TGTGCCAGCAGCTTCGGGACTAGCGGGAAGCAGTACTTC	CASSFGTSGKQYF
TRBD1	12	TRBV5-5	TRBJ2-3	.	TGTGCCAGCAGCCCGGACAGGAATACGCAGTATTTT	CASSPDRNTQYF
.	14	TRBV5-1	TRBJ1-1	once	TGCGCCAGCAGCTTGGCCTTACAGGGAGCTGAAGCTTTCTTT	CASSLALQGAEAFF
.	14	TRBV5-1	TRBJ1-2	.	TGCGCCAGCAGCACCACAGGGTCGCACTATGGCTACACCTTC	CASSTTGSHYGYTF
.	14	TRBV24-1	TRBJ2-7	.	TGTGCCACCAGTAGCGCCGGGACACCTTACGAGCAGTACTTC	CATSSAGTPYEQYF
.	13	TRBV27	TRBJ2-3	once	TGTGCCAGTTCTAGCGTCCTCACAGATACGCAGTATTTT	CASSSVLTDTQYF
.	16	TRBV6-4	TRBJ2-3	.	TGTGCCAGCAGTGACTCGTTTCACAGGGAGACAGATACGCAGTATTTT	CASSDSFHRETDTQYF
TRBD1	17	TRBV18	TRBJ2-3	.	TGTGCCAGCTCGCCCTATATGGGAGCGCCCAGGGGGGATACGCAGTATTTT	CASSPYMGAPRGDTQYF
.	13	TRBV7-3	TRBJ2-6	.	TGTGCCAGCAGCTTAGCTGGGGCCAACGTCCTGGCTTTC	CASSLAGANVLAF
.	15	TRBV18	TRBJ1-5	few	TGTGCCAGCTCACCCCTACACAGAGCCAATCAGCCCCAGCATTTT	CASSPLHRANQPQHF
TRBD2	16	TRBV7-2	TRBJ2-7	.	TGTGCCAGCAGCTCGGGACTAGCGGTTAGCTCCTACGAGCAGTACTTC	CASSSGLAVSSYEQYF
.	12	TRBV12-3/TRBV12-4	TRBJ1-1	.	TGTGCCAGCAGGTTCATCGGGACTGAAGCTTTCTTT	CASRFIGTEAFF
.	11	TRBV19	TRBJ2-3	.	TGTGCCAGTAGCAGTGAAGATACGCAGTATTTT	CASSSEDTQYF
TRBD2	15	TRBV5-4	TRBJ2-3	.	TGTGCCAGCAGCTTGACTAGCGGGAGCACAGATACGCAGTATTTT	CASSLTSGSTDTQYF
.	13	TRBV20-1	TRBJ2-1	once	TGCAGTGCTAGTAGCGGCCGTGACAATGAGCAGTTCTTC	CSASSGRDNEQFF
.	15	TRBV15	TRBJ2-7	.	TGTGCCACCAGCAGATATAGGACAGTGGAATACGAGCAGTACTTC	CATSRYRTVEYEQYF
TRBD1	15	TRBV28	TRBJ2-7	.	TGTGCCAGCAGTTTAACAGGGGGCTTCTCCTACGAGCAGTACTTC	CASSLTGGFSYEQYF
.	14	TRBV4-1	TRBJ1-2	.	TGCGCCAGCAGCCCCATTGGGGGGAACTATGGCTACACCTTC	CASSPIGGNYGYTF
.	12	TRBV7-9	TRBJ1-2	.	TGTGCCAGCAGCTTAGAACAGGTTGGCTACACCTTC	CASSLEQVGYTF